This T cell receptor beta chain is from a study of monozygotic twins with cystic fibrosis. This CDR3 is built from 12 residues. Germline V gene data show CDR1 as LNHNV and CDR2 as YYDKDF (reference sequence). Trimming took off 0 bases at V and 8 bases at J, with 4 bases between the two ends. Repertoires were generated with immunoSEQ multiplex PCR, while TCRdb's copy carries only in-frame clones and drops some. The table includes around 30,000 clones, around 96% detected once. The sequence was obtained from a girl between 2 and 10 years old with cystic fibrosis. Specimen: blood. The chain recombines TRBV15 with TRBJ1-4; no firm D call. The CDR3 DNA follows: TGTGCCACCAGCAGAGAGGGCGAAAAACTGTTTTTT. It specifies CATSREGEKLFF. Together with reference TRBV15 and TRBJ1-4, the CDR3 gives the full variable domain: DAMVIQNPRYQVTQFGKPVTLSCSQTLNHNVMYWYQQKSSQAPKLLFHYYDKDFNNEADTPDNFQSRRPNTSFCFLDIRSPGLGDTAMYLCATSREGEKLFFGSGTQLSVL.